The clone carrying this TCR beta chain has ten or more counts. The data were obtained in a study of T-cell reconstitution after alpha-beta-depleted transplantation in children. Unique molecular identifiers featured in how the TCRbeta library was prepared. TCRdb ran MiXCR on the PCR reads and lists one entry per CDR3 protein. The sample has some 390,000 distinct CDR3 sequences; about a fifth are singletons. The V and J ends lost 6 bases and 6 bases respectively, with 15 bases between them. This CDR3 region has 13 residues. Germline V gene lookup returns CDR1 DFQATT and CDR2 SNEGSKA (reference sequence).

This material consisted of PBMCs from the stem cell graft donor, taken from the stem cell graft. The rearrangement joins TRBV20-1 to TRBJ1-5, with D perhaps TRBD1 (6 bases). The receptor was isolated from a human donor who donated a stem cell graft to a child with acute myeloid leukemia. The CDR3, as DNA: TGCAGTGCGGGGCAGGGGAGAGCTCAGCCCCAGCATTTT. It translates to CSAGQGRAQPQHF.